This TCR beta chain is from a study of T cell changes during pregnancy in multiple sclerosis. Germline values: CDR1 MNHNY, CDR2 SVGAGI (reference sequence). The germline V and J ends were trimmed by 8 bases and 6 bases, with 17 bases remaining between them. This CDR3 is 13 amino acids long. Sequenced by immunoSEQ multiplex PCR; TCRdb stores in-frame clones only, minus some. In the table there are tens of thousands of clones, around nine tenths of which are singletons. This clonotype originated in a female donor in good health, enrolled as a control in a pregnancy study. The sample here was peripheral blood, taken in the first trimester of pregnancy. This sequence joins TRBV6-6 and TRBJ2-7; TRBD1 might be the D (5 bases). In nucleotides, the CDR3 is TGTGCCAGCGCCCTACAAGGGGTCTCCGAGCAGTACTTC. It codes for CASALQGVSEQYF.